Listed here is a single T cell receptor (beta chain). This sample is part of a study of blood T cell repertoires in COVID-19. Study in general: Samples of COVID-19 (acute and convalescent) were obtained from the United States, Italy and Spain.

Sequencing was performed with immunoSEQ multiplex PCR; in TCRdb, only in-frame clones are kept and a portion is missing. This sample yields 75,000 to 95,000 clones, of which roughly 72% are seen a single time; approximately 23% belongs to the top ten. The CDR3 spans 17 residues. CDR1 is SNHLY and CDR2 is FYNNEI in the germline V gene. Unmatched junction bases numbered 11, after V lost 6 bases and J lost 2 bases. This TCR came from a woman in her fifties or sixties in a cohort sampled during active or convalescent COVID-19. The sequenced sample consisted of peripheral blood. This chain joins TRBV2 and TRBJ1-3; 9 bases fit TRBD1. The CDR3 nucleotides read TGTGCCAGCAGGAAGGGACAGGGACTACGGCCTGGAAACACCATATATTTT. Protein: CASRKGQGLRPGNTIYF.